Listed here are 18 T cell receptor beta chains from one sample, sequenced in a study of cytomegalovirus exposure and HLA in healthy donors. PCR used 60 Vbeta primers and 13 Jbeta primers. The data were produced by immunoSEQ multiplex PCR, yet TCRdb's version contains in-frame clones alone and is incomplete. The sample lists approximately 110,000 clones, 80% to 85% occurring once. The specimen sequenced was PBMCs. The receptors derive from a man younger than 45 in good health and CMV-seropositive.

V is TRBV5-6 and J is TRBJ2-3; D gene unclear. The V gene's germline CDR1 is SGHDT and CDR2 YYEEEE. V lost 1 base and J 1 base, leaving 7 bases between the germline ends. CDR3 size: 14 residues. The CDR3 DNA follows: TGTGCCAGCAGCTTGCAGGATGGCACAGATACGCAGTATTTT. Translating it yields CASSLQDGTDTQYF.

The genes are TRBV2 and TRBJ2-3, with D perhaps TRBD2 (5 bases). The V and J ends lost 3 bases and 4 bases respectively, with 17 bases between them. The CDR3 is 16 residues long. Looked up from germline, CDR1 is SNHLY and CDR2 is FYNNEI. The CDR3, as DNA: TGTGCCAGCAGTGAGGCGGACCCCGAGGAGGCAGATACGCAGTATTTT. Its translation: CASSEADPEEADTQYF.

This chain connects TRBV5-1 to TRBJ2-5, with D possibly matching TRBD2 (5 bases). This CDR3 contains 14 residues. V shed 3 bases and J shed 1 base, with 10 bases lying between them. The V gene's germline CDR1 is SGHRS and CDR2 YFSETQ. This CDR3 reads CASSSGGLQETQYF. The CDR3 region has the DNA TGCGCCAGCAGCTCCGGTGGACTCCAAGAGACCCAGTACTTC.

V gene TRBV2 combines with J gene TRBJ2-7; TRBD1 matches at 10 bases. Per the germline V gene, CDR1 is SNHLY and CDR2 is FYNNEI. Trimming took 5 bases from V and 2 from J; bases not matched to a gene: 3. The CDR3 totals 14 residues. The CDR3: CASSQGQGTYEQYF. As DNA, the CDR3 is TGTGCCAGCAGTCAGGGACAGGGGACCTACGAGCAGTACTTC.

The chain uses TRBV6-5 and TRBJ2-7; D might be TRBD2 (6 bases). The CDR3 consists of 15 residues. Between the trimmed V and J ends, which lost 6 bases and 2 bases, there was a span of 17 bases. Germline loops: CDR1 MNHEY, CDR2 SVGAGI. The CDR3 DNA is TGTGCCAGCAGCTTGGGAGGCAGCCTACCCTACGAGCAGTACTTC. Translating gives CASSLGGSLPYEQYF.

J is TRBJ2-2 and V is TRBV10-3; TRBD1 matches 10 bases. The CDR3 is 14 amino acids. Unmatched junction bases numbered 3, after V lost 9 bases and J lost 2 bases. Germline-derived CDR1 and CDR2 are ENHRY and SYGVKD. CDR3 in DNA: TGTGCCATGGGGGACAGGGGTAACACCGGGGAGCTGTTTTTT. This translates into CAMGDRGNTGELFF.

This clone was counted once. The chain couples TRBV19 to TRBJ1-6; no clear D. The CDR3 runs to 15 residues. Germline CDR1 is LNHDA and CDR2 is SQIVND (reference sequence). Trimming left V 9 bases short and J 1 base short, with 13 bases between. The CDR3 reads CAREEPKSYNSPLHF. Here the CDR3 DNA reads TGTGCCAGGGAGGAACCGAAGTCCTATAATTCACCCCTCCACTTT. The full variable domain, completed using reference TRBV19 and TRBJ1-6, is DGGITQSPKYLFRKEGQNVTLSCEQNLNHDAMYWYRQDPGQGLRLIYYSQIVNDFQKGDIAEGYSVSREKKESFPLTVTSAQKNPTAFYLCAREEPKSYNSPLHFGNGTRLTVT.

The CDR3 bases are TGTGCCAGCAAAAAGACAGTGGACTATGGCTACACCTTC. Encoded protein: CASKKTVDYGYTF. The chain carries TRBV6-5 and TRBJ1-2, with D possibly TRBD1 on 5 matching bases. The CDR3 has 13 amino acids. CDR1 and CDR2 from the germline V gene are MNHEY and SVGAGI. With 7 bases removed from V and 3 bases from J, the gap between germline ends came to 12 bases.

This clone came up a few times. The identical CDR3 is also encoded by other nucleotide sequences in the sample. The chain recombines TRBV18 with TRBJ1-1; D is perhaps TRBD1 (5 bases). V was trimmed by 4 bases and J by 1 base, leaving 13 bases between them. CDR3 length: 15 residues. Germline CDR1 and CDR2: KGHSH and LQKENI. This CDR3 reads CASSLLQDENTEAFF. CDR3 in DNA: TGTGCCAGCTCACTTTTACAGGACGAGAACACTGAAGCTTTCTTT. The full variable domain, completed using reference TRBV18 and TRBJ1-1, is NAGVMQNPRHLVRRRGQEARLRCSPMKGHSHVYWYRQLPEEGLKFMVYLQKENIIDESGMPKERFSAEFPKEGPSILRIQQVVRGDSAAYFCASSLLQDENTEAFFGQGTRLTVV.

The chain links TRBV6-1 to TRBJ1-1; D is unclear. The germline V and J ends were trimmed by 8 bases and 11 bases, with 24 bases remaining between them. Germline CDR1 MNHNS, CDR2 SASEGT. This CDR3 comprises 14 residues. The DNA of the CDR3 is TGTGCCAGCTCCGGGTTTGCGGGCGGGTACTTTGCTTTCTTT. Residues: CASSGFAGGYFAFF.

The rearrangement links TRBV7-6 to TRBJ2-1, with 8 bases fitting TRBD2. Germline V gives CDR1 SGHVS, CDR2 FNYEAQ. V lost 5 bases and J lost 6; bases outside the gene matches: 15. The CDR3 spans 17 residues. The CDR3 nucleotides are TGTGCCAGCAGCCCTACCGCCGGGACTAGTTTACTCAATGAGCAGTTCTTC. Protein product: CASSPTAGTSLLNEQFF.

This chain connects TRBV14 to TRBJ2-7; 7 nucleotides align to TRBD2. V trimming: 0 bases; J trimming: 7 bases; junction bases outside the gene matches: 9. Germline values: CDR1 SGHDN, CDR2 FVKESK. The CDR3 has 15 residues. CDR3 in DNA: TGTGCCAGCAGCCAAGAGGGGGGGAGTTTTAGAGAGCAGTACTTC. Translating gives CASSQEGGSFREQYF.

The chain combines TRBV5-1 with TRBJ2-7; 7 bases are a match to TRBD1. The trim removed 0 bases at V and 3 bases at J, leaving 6 bases unmatched. CDR3 length: 15 amino acids. Germline V lookup: CDR1 SGHRS, CDR2 YFSETQ. Here the CDR3 reads CASSLGRQGGYEQYF. DNA of the CDR3: TGCGCCAGCAGCTTGGGCAGACAGGGCGGCTACGAGCAGTACTTC. The entire variable domain, with the rest obtained from reference TRBV5-1 and TRBJ2-7, is as follows: KAGVTQTPRYLIKTRGQQVTLSCSPISGHRSVSWYQQTPGQGLQFLFEYFSETQRNKGNFPGRFSGRQFSNSRSEMNVSTLELGDSALYLCASSLGRQGGYEQYFGPGTRLTVT.

The rearrangement uses TRBV5-4 and TRBJ2-5; 11 bases align to TRBD1. Unmatched junction bases numbered 7, after V lost 4 bases and J lost 5 bases. In germline, CDR1 is SGHNT, CDR2 YYREEE (reference sequence). This CDR3 spans 15 amino acids. The CDR3 is CASSRGDRGTETQYF. The CDR3 DNA follows: TGTGCCAGCAGCCGGGGGGACAGGGGGACCGAGACCCAGTACTTC.

The chain combines TRBV11-2 with TRBJ2-1; 9 bases line up with TRBD1. Per germline, CDR1 SGHAT and CDR2 FQNNGV. The CDR3 sequence is 13 residues long. V lost 5 bases to trimming and J lost 9 bases; unmatched junction nucleotides: 5. For the CDR3, the DNA is TGTGCCAGCAGCAGACAGGGGGAATTTGAGCAGTTCTTC. It specifies CASSRQGEFEQFF.

The CDR3: CASGPRGQMNTEAFF. In DNA, the CDR3 is TGTGCCAGCGGCCCTCGTGGACAGATGAACACTGAAGCTTTCTTT. This sequence joins TRBV2 and TRBJ1-1; perhaps TRBD1 as D (6 bases). Trimming removed 8 bases at V and 0 bases at J, with 16 bases between. Per germline, CDR1 SNHLY and CDR2 FYNNEI. The CDR3 has 15 residues.

This sequence joins TRBV4-3 and TRBJ1-1, with D unresolved. This CDR3 region has 14 residues. Trimming took off 0 bases at V and 5 bases at J, with 10 bases between the two ends. CDR1 and CDR2 from the germline V gene are LGHNA and YSLEER. The CDR3 coding sequence is TGCGCCAGCAGCCAAGACCCCGGGAGGACTGAAGCTTTCTTT. This encodes CASSQDPGRTEAFF.

The chain recombines TRBV7-8 with TRBJ1-5, with 8 bases aligning to TRBD1. Per germline, CDR1 SGHVS and CDR2 FQNEAQ. V gave up 1 base and J gave up 1 base; unmatched junction bases: 0. The CDR3 spans 15 residues. CDR3 region: CASSLDRGSNQPQHF. The CDR3 coding sequence is TGTGCCAGCAGCTTAGACAGGGGGAGCAATCAGCCCCAGCATTTT.